The sequence of this T cell receptor beta chain was determined in a study of naive and memory T cell subsets. Four PCR rounds used nested alpha and beta constant region primers plus the SP2 primer. Reverse transcription of blood and skin TCR RNA was primed at alpha and beta constant regions. A single record per CDR3 protein comes from TCRdb applying MiXCR to the 5' RACE reads. The sample has about 48,000 distinct CDR3 sequences; about 4.8% are singletons. An oligonucleotide containing a UMI was ligated to the 3' end of TCR cDNA. Reverse transcription used DNase-treated unsorted total RNA, aiming for about 1 to 1000 ng. Germline assignment: CDR1 MNHNS and CDR2 SASEGT. The CDR3 extends over 14 amino acids. V was clipped by 7 bases and J by 5 bases; unmatched bases: 4.

The chain couples TRBV6-1 to TRBJ2-2; 10 bases map to TRBD1. This TCR was sampled from a female donor in good health. The DNA for the CDR3 is TGTGCCAGCAAGGGGACAGGGGATACCGGGGAGCTGTTTTTT. Encoded protein: CASKGTGDTGELFF.